A single sample is the source of the 8 T cell receptor beta chains below, sequenced in a study of CD8 T cell repertoires and HIV-1 epitope variants. Antigen specificity for these receptors is unknown. Assay used: immunoSEQ multiplex PCR; TCRdb lists only in-frame clones, some missing. The data contain 5,500 or so clones, under 70% of them singletons. Sequencing was performed on cultured CD8+ T cells derived from PBMCs. These receptors were taken from a male donor with HIV.

This clone was recorded once. V gene TRBV27 combines with J gene TRBJ2-7; D possibly corresponds to TRBD1 (8 bases). In germline, CDR1 is MNHEY, CDR2 SMNVEV (reference sequence). The V and J ends lost 5 bases and 3 bases respectively, with 14 bases between them. CDR3 length: 14 amino acids. CDR3 sequence (DNA): TGTGCCAGCAGTCCGCGGGGGACAGGCTACGAGCAGTACTTC. The encoded protein is CASSPRGTGYEQYF.

The rearrangement joins TRBV6-1 to TRBJ1-1; weak D call: TRBD1 (5 bases). The CDR3 is 15 residues long. The V end was cut by 1 base, the J end by 6 bases, with 15 bases between. CDR1 is MNHNS and CDR2 is SASEGT in the germline V gene. The CDR3 sequence: CASSEVGGDIAEAFF. The CDR3 DNA sequence: TGTGCCAGCAGTGAAGTTGGAGGGGATATCGCTGAAGCTTTCTTT.

This clone has only a few counts. The chain carries TRBV5-1 and TRBJ2-3, with D possibly matching TRBD2 (6 bases). Germline CDR1 SGHRS, CDR2 YFSETQ. This CDR3 has 13 amino acids. Between the trimmed V and J ends, which lost 3 bases and 6 bases, there was a span of 11 bases. The CDR3 DNA sequence: TGCGCCAGCAGCTGGACCCGGGGGGATACGCAGTATTTT. Translation: CASSWTRGDTQYF.

The V call is TRBV5-6, the J call TRBJ2-3, with TRBD1 matching 7 bases. Germline trimming cut 6 bases from V and 4 bases from J; bases unmatched to any gene: 8. Germline-derived CDR1 and CDR2 are SGHDT and YYEEEE. CDR3 length equals 14 residues. This CDR3 is CASNSGGFADTQYF. The CDR3 DNA reads as TGTGCCAGCAACTCAGGGGGTTTCGCAGATACGCAGTATTTT.

In this sample, this clone turned up a few times. The rearrangement uses TRBV6-5 and TRBJ2-1; D may be TRBD2 (5 bases). Deletions cut 0 bases from V and 0 bases from J, with 9 bases between. CDR1 MNHEY and CDR2 SVGAGI come from the germline V gene. This CDR3 region has 16 residues. CDR3 residues: CASSYSAASSYNEQFF. The CDR3 DNA is TGTGCCAGCAGTTACTCAGCGGCCAGCTCCTACAATGAGCAGTTCTTC.

This clone turned up a few times. The chain joins TRBV5-1 to TRBJ2-7; unclear D gene. The ends were cut back, 0 bases at V and 2 bases at J, with 6 bases in the middle. Germline CDR1 reads SGHRS; CDR2 reads YFSETQ. CDR3 size: 13 residues. The CDR3 protein is CASSLAPAYEQYF. In nucleotides, the CDR3 is TGCGCCAGCAGCTTGGCACCAGCCTACGAGCAGTACTTC. The variable domain in full, completed from reference TRBV5-1 and TRBJ2-7, reads KAGVTQTPRYLIKTRGQQVTLSCSPISGHRSVSWYQQTPGQGLQFLFEYFSETQRNKGNFPGRFSGRQFSNSRSEMNVSTLELGDSALYLCASSLAPAYEQYFGPGTRLTVT.

The chain has TRBV6-6 and TRBJ1-2; no clear D gene. Germline CDR1 is MNHNY and CDR2 is SVGAGI (reference sequence). The CDR3 spans 11 residues. V was shortened by 4 bases and J by 6 bases, with 6 bases between the two germline ends. The CDR3: CASSSFDGYTF. The CDR3 DNA is TGTGCCAGCAGTTCCTTTGATGGCTACACCTTC.

This clone was detected only once. The chain carries TRBV14 and TRBJ2-3, with a possible D match to TRBD1 (5 bases). Trimming cost V 4 bases and J 8 bases, with 16 bases left between them. Germline V gene lookup returns CDR1 SGHDN and CDR2 FVKESK. The CDR3 spans 14 residues. The CDR3 DNA reads as TGTGCCAGCAGCCCGCCCTCCAGGCAGGGTACGCAGTATTTT. Translation: CASSPPSRQGTQYF.